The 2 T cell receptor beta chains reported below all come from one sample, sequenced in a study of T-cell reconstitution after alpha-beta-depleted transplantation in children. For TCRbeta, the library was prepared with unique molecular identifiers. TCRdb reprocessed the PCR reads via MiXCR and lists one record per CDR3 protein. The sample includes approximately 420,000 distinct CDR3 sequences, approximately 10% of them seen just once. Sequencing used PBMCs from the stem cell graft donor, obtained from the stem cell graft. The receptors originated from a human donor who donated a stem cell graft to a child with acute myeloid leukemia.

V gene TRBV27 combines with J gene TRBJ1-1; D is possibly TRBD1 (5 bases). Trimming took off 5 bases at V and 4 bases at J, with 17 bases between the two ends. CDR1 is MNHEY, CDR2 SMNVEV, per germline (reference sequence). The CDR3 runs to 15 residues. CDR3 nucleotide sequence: TGTGCCAGCAGTCCCATTCGAGGGGCTGGCACTGAAGCTTTCTTT. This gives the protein CASSPIRGAGTEAFF.

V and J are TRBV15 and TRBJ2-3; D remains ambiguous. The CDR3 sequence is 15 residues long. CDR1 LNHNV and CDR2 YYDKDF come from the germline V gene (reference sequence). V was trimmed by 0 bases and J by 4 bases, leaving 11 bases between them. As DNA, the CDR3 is TGTGCCACCAGCAGAGATCCGGGCAGACCAGATACGCAGTATTTT. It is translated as CATSRDPGRPDTQYF.